Described below is a single T cell receptor (beta chain) sequence and its context. The antigen it binds to is not known. No much larger clone exists at a distance of one base, and base qualities are not known. The data were obtained in a study of somatic mutations in cytotoxic T cells in rheumatoid arthritis (dated by TCRdb to the late 2010s). Notes on the research overall: Peripheral blood (about 32 ml EDTA) was collected from patients immediately after diagnosis and before any treatment began. Some T-cell populations stained with V beta antibodies were sorted by flow on a FACSAria II or Sony SH800 to nearly 100% purity, with sorted V beta1+ cells additionally subjected to TCRB sequencing. TCRB deep sequencing was performed for 55 to 65 rheumatoid arthritis patients and 20 healthy controls. The study asked whether expanded CD8+ T-cell clones in newly diagnosed, untreated rheumatoid arthritis carry somatic mutations, and used TCRB deep sequencing to characterize clonality. The median ages of the patient and control groups were essentially identical.

Findings and caveats that apply to the study as a whole: In patients, CD8+ clonality rose with age (Spearman r of about 0.53), which was not the case in healthy controls. Several identical CD8+ TCRB sequences were found in both blood and synovial fluid, and in about an eighth of the roughly 65 patients the largest CD8+ clone exceeded 20% of CD8+ cells. There was no significant difference in CD8+ T-cell clonality between rheumatoid arthritis patients and age-matched healthy controls. It was unknown which antigens the expanded CD8+ clones targeted, and their absence from virus-specific databases did not exclude viral specificity. The slight TRBV07 underrepresentation in patients was not adjusted for multiple comparisons.

CDR1 and CDR2 are drawn from the germline V gene (reference sequence): LNHDA, SQIVND. CDR3 length: 15 amino acids, cysteine to phenylalanine. CDR3 DNA only is kept here, 45 bases in frame from base 1. V sheds 5 bases and J sheds 5 bases, leaving 15 bases between their ends. On an AutoMACS, CD4+ and CD8+ cells were isolated via positive magnetic bead selection, and their purity was verified by flow cytometry. After a first flow cytometry screen using a TCR V beta antibody panel, clonal expansions were characterized through TCRB deep sequencing of sorted CD8+ fractions. Ficoll-Paque PLUS density gradient separation was used to isolate peripheral blood mononuclear cells. Using Nucleospin Tissue or Tissue XS kits, DNA was extracted from CD4-enriched, CD8-enriched or PBMC samples, with quantification by a Qubit 2.0 fluorometer. The immunoSEQ assay was applied to genomic DNA for TCRB CDR3 sequencing. As for how the authors treated the data: Only a few patient CD8+ clones larger than 1% matched published virus-specific TCRB sequences when compared against them. The analyses included only productive TCRB rearrangements. Defining a clone by its unique TCRB CDR3 sequence, the study calculated clonality as a productive clonality index derived from Shannon entropy. To calculate repertoire overlap between two samples, the template counts of each clone were considered relative to each sample's total templates. Flow cytometry-measured V-gene usage correlated with V-gene usage from TCRB sequencing, with a Spearman r of roughly 0.61. TCRdb obtained this table from immuneACCESS and retained in-frame rearrangements with V and J assigned. These tables miss some clones; where compared with another copy, unresolved V genes account for less than half of the shortfall, and the remainder is unexplained. For V, J and clone size, that table is used; D and trimming come from the DNA. A total of under 7,000 clones appear in this sample, around 73% of them only once. Roughly 30% of the sample rests with the top ten.

The sequence is built from TRBV19 and TRBJ1-4; D gene: possibly TRBD1, on 6 matching bases. Sequencing was carried out using CD8+ T cells sorted from blood. This receptor was identified in an adult with rheumatoid arthritis. The encoded CDR3 is CASSPPGHRNEKLFF. The sequenced DNA is TGTGCCAGTAGTCCGCCGGGACATAGAAATGAAAAACTGTTTTTT.